The table lists the clone carrying this T cell receptor beta chain with a few counts. The data belong to a study of T-cell reconstitution after alpha-beta-depleted transplantation in children. Preparation of the TCRbeta library used unique molecular identifiers. MiXCR was run by TCRdb on the PCR reads, yielding one entry per CDR3 protein. The table records 170,000 or so distinct CDR3 sequences, approximately 6.6% of them present only once. This CDR3 is 14 amino acids long. The germline V gene has CDR1 SGHRS and CDR2 YFSETQ. Trimming left V 4 bases short and J 5 bases short, with 15 bases between. The sequence came from a human donor who donated a stem cell graft to a child with Wiskott-Aldrich syndrome. Sample: PBMCs from the stem cell graft donor, taken from the stem cell graft. V and J are TRBV5-1 and TRBJ2-5, with D unclear. The CDR3 DNA reads TGCGCCAGCAGCGACGGGCCTCAAAGGGAGACCCAGTACTTC. This encodes CASSDGPQRETQYF.